This is a list of T cell receptor beta chains from one sample in a study of CD8 T cells in ankylosing spondylitis. TCRdb re-analysed the 5' RACE reads in MiXCR, keeping a single row per CDR3 protein. In the table there are approximately 150,000 distinct CDR3 sequences, 25% to 35% of which are singletons. What was sequenced was synovial fluid, either unsorted or a sorted T cell fraction (not recorded which). These receptors all come from a male donor with ankylosing spondylitis. Both conserved end residues are part of each CDR3. The order of the fields is J gene, V gene, CDR3 protein.

j_gene: TRBJ2-1; v_gene: TRBV6-2/TRBV6-3; CDR3aa: CASSKLGNEQFF
j_gene: TRBJ2-1; v_gene: TRBV6-1; CDR3aa: CASSESVVGSYNEQFF
j_gene: TRBJ1-4; v_gene: TRBV29-1; CDR3aa: CSVDGDTRSGKLFF
j_gene: TRBJ2-5; v_gene: TRBV20-1; CDR3aa: CSARGTGGEETQYF
j_gene: TRBJ1-1; v_gene: TRBV28; CDR3aa: CASSLTTEAFF
j_gene: TRBJ2-7; v_gene: TRBV6-1; CDR3aa: CASGRGATYEQYF
j_gene: TRBJ2-7; v_gene: TRBV11-2; CDR3aa: CASSAQGVSEQYF
j_gene: TRBJ2-7; v_gene: TRBV20-1; CDR3aa: CSATGGSYEQYF
j_gene: TRBJ1-1; v_gene: TRBV29-1; CDR3aa: CSAQALGGGTEAFF
j_gene: TRBJ1-1; v_gene: TRBV29-1; CDR3aa: CSADSDRGGTEAFF
j_gene: TRBJ1-1; v_gene: TRBV11-2; CDR3aa: CASSLGISGGAWAFF
j_gene: TRBJ1-1; v_gene: TRBV29-1; CDR3aa: CSVIQGTSEAFF
j_gene: TRBJ1-1; v_gene: TRBV20-1; CDR3aa: CSAGGQGSGANTEAFF
j_gene: TRBJ1-1; v_gene: TRBV29-1; CDR3aa: CSASNGLSGTEAFF
j_gene: TRBJ2-7; v_gene: TRBV20-1; CDR3aa: CSARETVSYEQYF
j_gene: TRBJ2-1; v_gene: TRBV10-3; CDR3aa: CAISAEVYNEQFF
j_gene: TRBJ2-2; v_gene: TRBV20-1; CDR3aa: CSFLNPNTGELFF
j_gene: TRBJ1-1; v_gene: TRBV12-3/TRBV12-4; CDR3aa: CASRGQGNTEAFF
j_gene: TRBJ1-1; v_gene: TRBV3-1; CDR3aa: CASSLGTESEAFF
j_gene: TRBJ2-7; v_gene: TRBV6-1; CDR3aa: CASAVGRGYYEQYF
j_gene: TRBJ2-2; v_gene: TRBV11-3; CDR3aa: CASSSGEFGELFF
j_gene: TRBJ1-3; v_gene: TRBV30; CDR3aa: CAWSDRGRGNTIYF
j_gene: TRBJ2-4; v_gene: TRBV15; CDR3aa: CATSRGDLAKNIQYF
j_gene: TRBJ2-1; v_gene: TRBV12-3/TRBV12-4; CDR3aa: CASSPRGKGTYNEQFF
j_gene: TRBJ1-5; v_gene: TRBV18; CDR3aa: CASSPPQGGQPQHF
j_gene: TRBJ2-6; v_gene: TRBV28; CDR3aa: CASSGGSGANVLTF
j_gene: TRBJ2-7; v_gene: TRBV20-1; CDR3aa: CFTSAAGVREQYF
j_gene: TRBJ1-1; v_gene: TRBV6-2/TRBV6-3; CDR3aa: CASSIDTGKNTEAFF
j_gene: TRBJ2-2; v_gene: TRBV5-1; CDR3aa: CASSLWVGELFF
j_gene: TRBJ2-7; v_gene: TRBV3-1; CDR3aa: CASSQRAYEQYF
j_gene: TRBJ2-1; v_gene: TRBV20-1; CDR3aa: CSAPGLAGNEQFF
j_gene: TRBJ2-3; v_gene: TRBV18; CDR3aa: CASSPSGDTQYF
j_gene: TRBJ2-7; v_gene: TRBV6-2/TRBV6-3; CDR3aa: CASSYRVVYEQYF
j_gene: TRBJ2-3; v_gene: TRBV12-3/TRBV12-4; CDR3aa: CATLVSGAADTQYF
j_gene: TRBJ1-4; v_gene: TRBV7-9; CDR3aa: CASSPTGRGRGEKLFF
j_gene: TRBJ2-1; v_gene: TRBV6-5; CDR3aa: CASSYGGFSYNEQFF